The 7 T cell receptor beta chains presented below share a single source sample, sequenced in a study of graft-versus-host responses after intestinal transplantation. Investigators plated approximately 200,000 CFSE-labeled responder cells together with approximately 200,000 irradiated stimulator cells labeled with violet dye. Assay: immunoSEQ multiplex PCR; the TCRdb copy retains only in-frame clones and omits some. Of about 2,200 clones in the sample, just under 30% are singletons; the top ten hold approximately 4.7%. Sequenced material: alloreactive CD8+ T cells from a mixed lymphocyte reaction culture, taken before transplantation. The subset: CFSE-low proliferating T cells sorted from roughly six-day pre-transplant mixed lymphocyte reaction (GvH or HvG direction). These receptors originate from a human patient who was an organ donor for intestinal transplantation.

The genes are TRBV4-3 and TRBJ2-1; the D is unclear. Germline CDR1 and CDR2: LGHNA and YSLEER. The CDR3 has 15 residues. The ends were cut back, 0 bases at V and 4 bases at J, with 10 bases in the middle. In DNA form, the CDR3 reads TGCGCCAGCAGCCAAGATTACACAAATTACAATGAGCAGTTCTTC. Protein product: CASSQDYTNYNEQFF.

The chain employs TRBV4-1 and TRBJ2-7; tentatively, D is TRBD2 (6 bases). Germline V gives CDR1 MGHRA, CDR2 YSYEKL. There are 12 residues in the CDR3. Between the trimmed V and J ends, which lost 1 base and 6 bases, there was a span of 7 bases. Written as DNA, the CDR3 is TGCGCCAGCAGCCAAGTCGGGGGCGAGCAGTACTTC. Protein sequence: CASSQVGGEQYF.

CDR3: CASRQAQLSQSRANVLTF. The CDR3 region has the DNA TGTGCCAGCAGGCAGGCCCAGCTGAGTCAAAGTCGGGCCAACGTCCTGACTTTC. The gene calls are TRBV13 and TRBJ2-6; D remains unclear. V was trimmed by 6 bases and J by 5 bases, leaving 23 bases between them. The CDR3 sequence is 18 residues long. CDR1 is PRHDT and CDR2 is FYEKMQ in the germline V gene (reference sequence). Full variable domain (remainder filled in from reference TRBV13 and TRBJ2-6): AAGVIQSPRHLIKEKRETATLKCYPIPRHDTVYWYQQGPGQDPQFLISFYEKMQSDKGSIPDRFSAQQFSDYHSELNMSSLELGDSALYFCASRQAQLSQSRANVLTFGAGSRLTVL.

By its share, this clone is large. This chain joins TRBV7-9 and TRBJ1-1; a possible D gene is TRBD1 (5 bases). Trimming cost V 4 bases and J 11 bases, with 14 bases left between them. This CDR3 has 12 residues. The germline gives CDR1 SEHNR, CDR2 FQNEAQ (reference sequence). In DNA, the CDR3 is TGTGCCAGCAGCTGGGGGGGGGATCCGGCTTTCTTT. Its translation is CASSWGGDPAFF.

The chain is built from TRBV9 and TRBJ2-1, with 7 bases lining up with TRBD2. In germline, CDR1 is SGDLS, CDR2 YYNGEE. CDR3 length equals 13 residues. The V segment lost 4 bases and the J segment 9 bases; nucleotides outside the gene matches: 7. The CDR3 region is CASSFRLAGEQFF. The CDR3 DNA sequence: TGTGCCAGCAGCTTCCGACTAGCCGGTGAGCAGTTCTTC.

This clone was picked up a small number of times. V gene TRBV7-2 combines with J gene TRBJ2-7; D unresolved. Germline CDR1 SGHTA, CDR2 FQGNSA. The CDR3 has 15 residues. Trimming stripped 1 base from V and 2 bases from J, with 12 bases between. CDR3 sequence: CASSLVAAPTYEQYF. In DNA, the CDR3 is TGTGCCAGCAGCTTAGTTGCGGCCCCCACCTACGAGCAGTACTTC.

This clone was observed a handful of times. This rearrangement joins TRBV27 to TRBJ2-1, with 9 bases aligning to TRBD2. This CDR3 contains 17 residues. With V trimmed by 0 bases and J by 2 bases, 5 bases remained unmatched. Germline-derived CDR1 and CDR2 are MNHEY and SMNVEV (reference sequence). The CDR3 DNA sequence: TGTGCCAGCAGTTTATCGGTGGGCGGGGGGGCCTACAATGAGCAGTTCTTC. It encodes CASSLSVGGGAYNEQFF.